This T cell receptor (beta chain) was recorded in a study of Graves' ophthalmopathy and Graves' hyperthyroidism. This clonotype was counted a few times. CDR1 is SGHVS and CDR2 is FQNEAQ in the germline V gene. This CDR3 has 20 amino acids. Germline trimming cut 3 bases from V and 1 base from J; bases unmatched to any gene: 19. As the template, RNA transcripts were used to amplify TCR beta CDR3 regions. HTBI primers were used in a first-round RT-PCR, which preceded a second-round multiplex PCR. TCRdb independently ran MiXCR on the multiplex PCR reads; one entry per CDR3 protein. The data contain hundreds of thousands of distinct CDR3 sequences, under 50% of them singletons.

This TCR was recovered from an adult man with Graves' ophthalmopathy. The rearrangement uses TRBV7-8 and TRBJ1-1, with 8 nucleotides matching TRBD1. The specimen sequenced was peripheral blood. DNA for the CDR3: TGTGCCAGCAGCTTCAAAAGGGGGTCGGGGCAGGGGGCTCGGAACACTGAAGCTTTCTTT. This codes for CASSFKRGSGQGARNTEAFF. The full variable domain, rest sourced from reference TRBV7-8 and TRBJ1-1, is GAGVSQSPRYKVAKRGQDVALRCDPISGHVSLFWYQQALGQGPEFLTYFQNEAQLDKSGLPSDRFFAERPEGSVSTLKIQRTQQEDSAVYLCASSFKRGSGQGARNTEAFFGQGTRLTVV.